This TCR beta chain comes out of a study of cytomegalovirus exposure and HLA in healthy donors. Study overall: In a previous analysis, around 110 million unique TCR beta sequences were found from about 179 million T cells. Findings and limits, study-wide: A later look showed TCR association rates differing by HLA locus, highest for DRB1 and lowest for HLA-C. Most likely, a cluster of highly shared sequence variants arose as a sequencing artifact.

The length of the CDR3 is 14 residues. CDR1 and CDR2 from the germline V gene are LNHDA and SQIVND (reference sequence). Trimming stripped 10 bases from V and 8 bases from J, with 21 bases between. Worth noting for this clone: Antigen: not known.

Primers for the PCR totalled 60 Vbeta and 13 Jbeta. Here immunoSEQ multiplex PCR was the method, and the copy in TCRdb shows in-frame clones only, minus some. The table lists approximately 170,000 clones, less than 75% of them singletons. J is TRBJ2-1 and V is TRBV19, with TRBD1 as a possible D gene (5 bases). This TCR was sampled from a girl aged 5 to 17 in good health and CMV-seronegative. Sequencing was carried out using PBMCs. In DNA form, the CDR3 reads TGTGCCACCGGAGCGAAGGGGCGACATTATGAGCAGTTCTTC. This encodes CATGAKGRHYEQFF.